The entry that follows covers one T cell receptor beta chain sequence. The sample belongs to a study of blood T cell repertoires in COVID-19. Study-wide context: Samples came from the United States, Italy and Spain, spanning acute and convalescent COVID-19.

Assignment of participants to cohorts was predicated upon participant-reported clinical history. J was trimmed by 1 base and V by 4 bases; bases with no gene match: 4. The CDR3 runs 14 residues. The V gene's germline CDR1 is SGHRS and CDR2 YFSETQ. Original processing notes: Estimated nucleated cell counts came from reference gene primer amplification. Profiling relied on immunoSEQ multiplex PCR, and the TCRdb table lists in-frame clones only, not all of them. For V, J and clone size, that table is used; D and trimming come from the DNA. The table lists 140,000 to 150,000 clones, about nine tenths of them singletons.

Sequencing was performed on PBMCs or T cells enriched from blood (not recorded which). The receptor's source is a man in his fifties or sixties who had recovered from COVID-19. V gene TRBV5-1 combines with J gene TRBJ2-5; 7 nucleotides agree with TRBD2. CDR3 sequence: CASSRAGPQETQYF. As DNA, the CDR3 is TGCGCCAGCAGCCGAGCGGGACCCCAAGAGACCCAGTACTTC.